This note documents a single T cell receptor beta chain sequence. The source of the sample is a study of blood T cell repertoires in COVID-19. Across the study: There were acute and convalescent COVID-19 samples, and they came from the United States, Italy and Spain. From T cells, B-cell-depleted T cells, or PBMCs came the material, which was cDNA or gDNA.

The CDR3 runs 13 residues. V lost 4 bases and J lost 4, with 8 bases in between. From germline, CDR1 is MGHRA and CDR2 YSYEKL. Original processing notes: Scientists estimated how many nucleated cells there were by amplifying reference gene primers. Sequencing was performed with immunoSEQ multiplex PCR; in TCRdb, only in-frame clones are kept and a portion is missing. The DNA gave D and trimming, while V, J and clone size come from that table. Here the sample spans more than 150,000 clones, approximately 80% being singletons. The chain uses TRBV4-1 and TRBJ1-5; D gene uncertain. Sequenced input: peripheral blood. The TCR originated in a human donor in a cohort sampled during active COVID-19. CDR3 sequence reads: CASSLWENQPQHF. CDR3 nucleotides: TGCGCCAGCAGCCTATGGGAGAATCAGCCCCAGCATTTT.